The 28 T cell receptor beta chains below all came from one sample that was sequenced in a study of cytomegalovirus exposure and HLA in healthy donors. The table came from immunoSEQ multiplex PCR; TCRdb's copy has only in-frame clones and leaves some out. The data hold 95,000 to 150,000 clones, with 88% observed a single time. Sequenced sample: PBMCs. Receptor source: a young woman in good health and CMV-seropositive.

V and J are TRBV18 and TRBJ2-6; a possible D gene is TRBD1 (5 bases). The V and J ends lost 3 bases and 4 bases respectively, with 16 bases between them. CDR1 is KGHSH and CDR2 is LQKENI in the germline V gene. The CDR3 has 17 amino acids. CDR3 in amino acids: CASSPARGSQGANVLTF. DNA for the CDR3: TGTGCCAGCTCACCGGCAAGGGGCTCCCAGGGGGCCAACGTCCTGACTTTC.

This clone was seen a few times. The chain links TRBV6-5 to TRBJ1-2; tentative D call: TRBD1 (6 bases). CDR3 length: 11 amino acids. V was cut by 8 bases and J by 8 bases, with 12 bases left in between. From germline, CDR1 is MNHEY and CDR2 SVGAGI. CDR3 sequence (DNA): TGTGCCAGCCTACAGGGAGGGGGCTACACCTTC. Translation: CASLQGGGYTF.

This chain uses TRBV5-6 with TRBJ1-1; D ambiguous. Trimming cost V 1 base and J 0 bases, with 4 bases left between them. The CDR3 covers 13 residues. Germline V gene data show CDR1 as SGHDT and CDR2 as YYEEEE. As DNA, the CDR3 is TGTGCCAGCAGCTTGTCCATGAACACTGAAGCTTTCTTT. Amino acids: CASSLSMNTEAFF.

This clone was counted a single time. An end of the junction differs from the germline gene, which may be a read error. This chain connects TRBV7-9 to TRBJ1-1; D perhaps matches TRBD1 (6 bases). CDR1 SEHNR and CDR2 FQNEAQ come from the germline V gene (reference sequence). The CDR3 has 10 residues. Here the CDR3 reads CASSLQGLVF. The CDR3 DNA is TGTGCCAGCAGCTTACAGGGGCTGGTCTTT.

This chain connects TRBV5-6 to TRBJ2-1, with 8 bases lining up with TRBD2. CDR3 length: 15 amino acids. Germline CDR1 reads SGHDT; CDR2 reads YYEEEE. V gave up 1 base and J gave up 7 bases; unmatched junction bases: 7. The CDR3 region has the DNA TGTGCCAGCAGCTTGAAAGCGGGAGTAGGTAATGAGCAGTTCTTC. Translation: CASSLKAGVGNEQFF.

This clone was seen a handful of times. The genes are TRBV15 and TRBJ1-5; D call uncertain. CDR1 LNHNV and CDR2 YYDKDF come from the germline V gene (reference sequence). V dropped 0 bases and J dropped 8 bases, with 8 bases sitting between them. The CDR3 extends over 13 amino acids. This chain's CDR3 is CATSRDSNEPQHF. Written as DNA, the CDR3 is TGTGCCACCAGCAGAGATAGTAACGAGCCCCAGCATTTT.

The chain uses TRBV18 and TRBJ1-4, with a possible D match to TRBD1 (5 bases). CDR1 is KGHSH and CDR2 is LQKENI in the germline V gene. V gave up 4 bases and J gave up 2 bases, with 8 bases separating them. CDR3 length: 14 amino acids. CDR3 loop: CASSLGTTNEKLFF. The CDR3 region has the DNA TGTGCCAGCTCACTCGGGACTACTAATGAAAAACTGTTTTTT.

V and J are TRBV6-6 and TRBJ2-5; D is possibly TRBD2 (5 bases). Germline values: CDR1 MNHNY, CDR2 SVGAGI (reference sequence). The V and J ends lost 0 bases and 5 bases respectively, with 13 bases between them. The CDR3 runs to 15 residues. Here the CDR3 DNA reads TGTGCCAGCAGTTACTCTGTGGAGCGAGGGGAGACCCAGTACTTC. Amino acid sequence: CASSYSVERGETQYF.

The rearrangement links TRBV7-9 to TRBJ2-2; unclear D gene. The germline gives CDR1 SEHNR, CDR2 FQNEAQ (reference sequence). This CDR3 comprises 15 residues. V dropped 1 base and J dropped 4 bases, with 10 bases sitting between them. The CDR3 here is CASSLDGEPTGELFF. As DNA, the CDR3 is TGTGCCAGCAGCTTAGACGGAGAACCCACCGGGGAGCTGTTTTTT. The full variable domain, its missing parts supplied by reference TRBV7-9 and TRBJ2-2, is DTGVSQNPRHKITKRGQNVTFRCDPISEHNRLYWYRQTLGQGPEFLTYFQNEAQLEKSRLLSDRFSAERPKGSFSTLEIQRTEQGDSAMYLCASSLDGEPTGELFFGEGSRLTVL.

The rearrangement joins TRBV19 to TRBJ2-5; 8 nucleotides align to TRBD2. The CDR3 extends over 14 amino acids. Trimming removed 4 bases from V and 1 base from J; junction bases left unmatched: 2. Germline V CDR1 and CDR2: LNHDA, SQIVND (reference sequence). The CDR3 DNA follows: TGTGCCAGTAGTAAGACTAGCGCCCAAGAGACCCAGTACTTC. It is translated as CASSKTSAQETQYF.

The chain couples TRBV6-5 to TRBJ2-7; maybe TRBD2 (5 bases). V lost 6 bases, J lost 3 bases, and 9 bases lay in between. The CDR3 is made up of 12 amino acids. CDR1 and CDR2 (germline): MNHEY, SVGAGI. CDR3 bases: TGTGCCAGCAGAGAACTAGGCTACGAGCAGTACTTC. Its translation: CASRELGYEQYF.

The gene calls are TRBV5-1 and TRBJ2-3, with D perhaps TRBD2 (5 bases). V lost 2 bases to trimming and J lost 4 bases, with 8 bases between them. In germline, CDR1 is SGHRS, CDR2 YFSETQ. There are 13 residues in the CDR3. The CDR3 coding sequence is TGCGCCAGCAGCTTCGCTAGCCCAGATACGCAGTATTTT. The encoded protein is CASSFASPDTQYF.

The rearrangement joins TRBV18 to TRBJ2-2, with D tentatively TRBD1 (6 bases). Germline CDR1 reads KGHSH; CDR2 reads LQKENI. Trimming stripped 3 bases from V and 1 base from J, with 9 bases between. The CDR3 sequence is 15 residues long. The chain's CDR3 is CASSPTGQNTGELFF. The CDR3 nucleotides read TGTGCCAGCTCACCGACGGGACAGAACACCGGGGAGCTGTTTTTT. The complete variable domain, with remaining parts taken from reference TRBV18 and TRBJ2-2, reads NAGVMQNPRHLVRRRGQEARLRCSPMKGHSHVYWYRQLPEEGLKFMVYLQKENIIDESGMPKERFSAEFPKEGPSILRIQQVVRGDSAAYFCASSPTGQNTGELFFGEGSRLTVL.

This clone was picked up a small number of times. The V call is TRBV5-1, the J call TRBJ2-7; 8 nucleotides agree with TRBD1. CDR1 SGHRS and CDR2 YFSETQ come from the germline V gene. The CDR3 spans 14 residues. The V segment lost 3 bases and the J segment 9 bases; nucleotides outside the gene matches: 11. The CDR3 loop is CASSSGQVAGGQYF. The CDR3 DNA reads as TGCGCCAGCAGCTCGGGACAGGTCGCCGGAGGGCAGTACTTC.

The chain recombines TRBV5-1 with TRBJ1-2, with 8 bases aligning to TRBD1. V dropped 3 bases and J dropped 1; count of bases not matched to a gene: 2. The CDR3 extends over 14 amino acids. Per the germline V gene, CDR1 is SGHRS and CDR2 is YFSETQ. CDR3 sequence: CASSSDRGNYGYTF. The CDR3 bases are TGCGCCAGCAGCTCCGACAGGGGTAACTATGGCTACACCTTC.

The CDR3 DNA reads TGTGCCAGCAGATCTCCACAGGGTTTGAGTGGCTACACCTTC. Translating gives CASRSPQGLSGYTF. The chain has TRBV5-4 and TRBJ1-2, with D tentatively TRBD1 (6 bases). V was shortened by 5 bases and J by 7 bases, with 18 bases between the two germline ends. The CDR3 loop spans 14 amino acids. In germline, CDR1 is SGHNT, CDR2 YYREEE (reference sequence).

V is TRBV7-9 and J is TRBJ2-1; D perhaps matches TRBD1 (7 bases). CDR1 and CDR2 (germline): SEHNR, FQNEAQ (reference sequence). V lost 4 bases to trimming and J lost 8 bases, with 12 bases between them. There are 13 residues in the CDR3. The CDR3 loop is CASSSDREDEQFF. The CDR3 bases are TGTGCCAGCAGCTCCGACAGGGAGGATGAGCAGTTCTTC.

The CDR3 DNA reads TGTGCCAGCAGTGAGGCGGGGGGACACGAGCAGTACTTC. Its protein is CASSEAGGHEQYF. V gene TRBV25-1 combines with J gene TRBJ2-7; TRBD2 aligns across 8 bases. The V gene end was trimmed by 3 bases and the J gene end by 5 bases; junction bases not matched to a gene: 3. The CDR3 length is 13 residues. Germline assignment: CDR1 MGHDK and CDR2 SYGVNS.

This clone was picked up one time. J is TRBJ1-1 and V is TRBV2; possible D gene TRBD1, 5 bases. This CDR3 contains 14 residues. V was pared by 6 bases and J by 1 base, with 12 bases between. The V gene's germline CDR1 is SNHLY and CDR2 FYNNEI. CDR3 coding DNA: TGTGCCAGCAGGGGAGGCGGGGGGAACACTGAAGCTTTCTTT. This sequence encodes CASRGGGGNTEAFF.

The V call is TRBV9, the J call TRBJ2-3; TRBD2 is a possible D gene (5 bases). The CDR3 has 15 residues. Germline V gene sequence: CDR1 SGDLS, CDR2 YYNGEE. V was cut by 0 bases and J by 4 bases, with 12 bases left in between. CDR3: CASSVGLAWPDTQYF. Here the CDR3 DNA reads TGTGCCAGCAGCGTAGGTCTAGCTTGGCCAGATACGCAGTATTTT.

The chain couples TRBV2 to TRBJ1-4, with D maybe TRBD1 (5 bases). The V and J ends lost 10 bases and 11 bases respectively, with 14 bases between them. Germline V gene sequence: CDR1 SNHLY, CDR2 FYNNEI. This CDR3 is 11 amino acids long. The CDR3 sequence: CANQGSGKLFF. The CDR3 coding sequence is TGTGCCAACCAGGGATCGGGTAAACTGTTTTTT.

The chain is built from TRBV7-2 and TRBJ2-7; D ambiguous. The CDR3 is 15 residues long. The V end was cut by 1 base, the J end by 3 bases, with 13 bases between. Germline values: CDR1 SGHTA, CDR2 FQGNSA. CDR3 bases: TGTGCCAGCAGCTTAGACATGAATGGGCTCTACGAGCAGTACTTC. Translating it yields CASSLDMNGLYEQYF.

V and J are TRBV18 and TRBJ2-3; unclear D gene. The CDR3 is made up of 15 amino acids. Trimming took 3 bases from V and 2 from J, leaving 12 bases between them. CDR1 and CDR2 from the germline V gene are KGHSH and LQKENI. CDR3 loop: CASSPYTKNTDTQYF. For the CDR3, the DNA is TGTGCCAGCTCACCTTACACAAAAAACACAGATACGCAGTATTTT.

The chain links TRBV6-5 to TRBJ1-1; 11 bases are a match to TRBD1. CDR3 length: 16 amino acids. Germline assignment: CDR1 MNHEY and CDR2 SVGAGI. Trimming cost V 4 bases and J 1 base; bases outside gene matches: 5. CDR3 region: CASSSLGQGANTEAFF. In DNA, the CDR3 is TGTGCCAGCAGTTCCCTAGGACAGGGGGCGAACACTGAAGCTTTCTTT.

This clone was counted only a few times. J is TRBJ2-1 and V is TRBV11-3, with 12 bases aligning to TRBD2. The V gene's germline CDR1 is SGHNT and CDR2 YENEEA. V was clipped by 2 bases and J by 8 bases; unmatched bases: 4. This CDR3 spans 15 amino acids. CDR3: CASSLRLAGDDEQFF. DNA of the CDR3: TGTGCCAGCAGCTTAAGACTAGCGGGAGACGATGAGCAGTTCTTC.

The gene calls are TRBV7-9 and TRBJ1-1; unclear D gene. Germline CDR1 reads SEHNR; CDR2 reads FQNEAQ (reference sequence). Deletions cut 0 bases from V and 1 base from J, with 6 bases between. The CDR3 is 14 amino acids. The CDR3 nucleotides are TGTGCCAGCAGCTTAGCGCAACAGAACACTGAAGCTTTCTTT. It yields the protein CASSLAQQNTEAFF.

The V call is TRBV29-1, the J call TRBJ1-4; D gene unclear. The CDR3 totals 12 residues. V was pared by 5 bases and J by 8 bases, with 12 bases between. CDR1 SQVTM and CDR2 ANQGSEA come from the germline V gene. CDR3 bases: TGCAGCGTTCCGCTTCCCGGGGAAAAACTGTTTTTT. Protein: CSVPLPGEKLFF.

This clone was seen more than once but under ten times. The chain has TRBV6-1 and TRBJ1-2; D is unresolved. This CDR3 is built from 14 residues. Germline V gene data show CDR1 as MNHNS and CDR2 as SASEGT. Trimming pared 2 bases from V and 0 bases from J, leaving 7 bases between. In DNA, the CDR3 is TGTGCCAGCAGTGAAACAAGTACTAACTATGGCTACACCTTC. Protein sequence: CASSETSTNYGYTF.